This TCR beta chain was documented in a study of response to subunit inactivated influenza vaccine. Study outcomes and limitations: Authors suggested each seasonal flu vaccination may recruit only limited numbers of new T cells.

This clonotype was seen more than once but under ten times. The antigen remains unidentified. TCRdb re-called the RT-PCR reads through MiXCR, storing one row per CDR3 protein. The sample yields about 520,000 distinct CDR3 sequences, roughly 25% seen once. The sequence was collected from a man aged 45-65 years who received an inactivated influenza vaccine. The sequencing here drew on CD4+ T cells sorted from PBMCs, taken about 5 days after vaccination.

The CDR3: CSVGQGSGGYTF. DNA of the CDR3: TGCAGCGTTGGACAGGGGTCGGGTGGCTACACCTTC. V and J are TRBV29-1 and TRBJ1-2, with TRBD1 identical over 8 bases. From germline, CDR1 is SQVTM and CDR2 ANQGSEA. The CDR3 totals 12 residues. The V segment lost 4 bases and the J segment 7 bases; nucleotides outside the gene matches: 5.